The 24 T cell receptor beta chains presented below share a single source sample, sequenced in a study of Tregs in tolerant kidney transplant recipients. Clones were read by immunoSEQ multiplex PCR, and TCRdb kept only the in-frame ones, dropping some. This table holds 95,000 to 120,000 clones, around 90% found once. The sample in question was CD4+ T cells from blood, obtained before the transplant. Receptors were obtained from a human donor who received a combined kidney and bone marrow transplant.

The CDR3 is CASSDGQGRFRWPLTF. CDR3 sequence (DNA): TGTGCCAGCAGCGATGGACAGGGGAGATTCCGGTGGCCGTTAACCTTC. The rearrangement joins TRBV25-1 to TRBJ1-2; 9 bases fit TRBD1. The CDR3 totals 16 residues. Per the germline V gene, CDR1 is MGHDK and CDR2 is SYGVNS. The V segment lost 6 bases and the J segment 14 bases; nucleotides outside the gene matches: 22.

This chain connects TRBV4-1 to TRBJ1-3, with 7 positions matching TRBD1. V lost 1 base, J lost 6 bases, and 12 bases stayed unmatched. The CDR3 length is 17 residues. Germline CDR1 MGHRA, CDR2 YSYEKL. CDR3 sequence (DNA): TGCGCCAGCAGCCAAGGACCTGGGACAGCCCCATCAAACACCATATATTTT. It codes for CASSQGPGTAPSNTIYF.

This clone came up once. The chain couples TRBV18 to TRBJ1-2; possible D gene TRBD1, 5 bases. Germline CDR1 and CDR2: KGHSH and LQKENI. The V end lost 0 bases, the J end lost 8 bases, and 16 bases lay between the germline ends. CDR3 length: 15 amino acids. The CDR3 DNA reads TGTGCCAGCTCACCACCGGGCCGGGGGGACCCCGGCTACACCTTC. Protein: CASSPPGRGDPGYTF.

This chain joins TRBV19 and TRBJ2-7; a weak D match, TRBD1 (5 bases). Germline CDR1 and CDR2: LNHDA and SQIVND (reference sequence). The CDR3 contains 15 residues. V was shortened by 3 bases and J by 2 bases, with 14 bases between the two germline ends. The CDR3 DNA is TGTGCCAGTAGTATTTCGGGTTGGGGCCCCTACGAGCAGTACTTC. This encodes CASSISGWGPYEQYF.

The chain employs TRBV9 and TRBJ2-1, with D tentatively TRBD2 (5 bases). This CDR3 is built from 13 residues. Trimming stripped 7 bases from V and 2 bases from J, with 10 bases between. Germline V gene sequence: CDR1 SGDLS, CDR2 YYNGEE. The CDR3 loop is CASGGGPYNEQFF. The CDR3 DNA follows: TGTGCCAGCGGAGGCGGCCCCTACAATGAGCAGTTCTTC.

J is TRBJ1-1 and V is TRBV7-6, with 8 bases matching TRBD1. Germline values: CDR1 SGHVS, CDR2 FNYEAQ. The CDR3 totals 14 residues. The V segment lost 3 bases and the J segment 4 bases; nucleotides outside the gene matches: 4. CDR3 in DNA: TGTGCCAGCAGCTTTGACAGGGGAAGCACTGAAGCTTTCTTT. Its protein is CASSFDRGSTEAFF.

This clone has only one observation. This chain uses TRBV19 with TRBJ2-6; 8 nucleotides agree with TRBD1. Trimming removed 5 bases from V and 0 bases from J; junction bases left unmatched: 9. The CDR3 covers 18 residues. Germline CDR1 is LNHDA and CDR2 is SQIVND (reference sequence). The CDR3 loop is CASSQPRTGPSGANVLTF. CDR3 nucleotide sequence: TGTGCCAGTAGTCAGCCTCGGACAGGGCCCTCTGGGGCCAACGTCCTGACTTTC.

The chain couples TRBV19 to TRBJ2-1; 10 nucleotides align to TRBD2. The germline V gene encodes CDR1 LNHDA and CDR2 SQIVND (reference sequence). The trim removed 5 bases at V and 0 bases at J, leaving 16 bases unmatched. This CDR3 is 20 amino acids long. CDR3 residues: CASSPLGLAGGPSSYNEQFF. In DNA, the CDR3 is TGTGCCAGTAGTCCCCTCGGGTTAGCGGGGGGTCCTAGCTCCTACAATGAGCAGTTCTTC.

For the CDR3, the DNA is TGTGCCAGCAAGCGGGGGGGGACCCCTAACACAGATACGCAGTATTTT. Translated: CASKRGGTPNTDTQYF. The chain is built from TRBV7-2 and TRBJ2-3; 10 nucleotides match TRBD2. Germline trimming cut 7 bases from V and 2 bases from J; bases unmatched to any gene: 9. Germline CDR1 is SGHTA and CDR2 is FQGNSA. The CDR3 spans 16 residues.

The chain has TRBV6-1 and TRBJ1-2, with D unresolved. Germline V CDR1 and CDR2: MNHNS, SASEGT. There are 13 residues in the CDR3. Trimming removed 5 bases at V and 4 bases at J, with 11 bases between. The CDR3 region has the DNA TGTGCCAGCAGTCCCACCGGAGGCTATGGCTACACCTTC. This encodes CASSPTGGYGYTF.

This chain links TRBV7-9 with TRBJ2-5, with D possibly TRBD1 on 6 matching bases. CDR1 SEHNR and CDR2 FQNEAQ come from the germline V gene (reference sequence). Trimming removed 0 bases from V and 5 bases from J, with 13 bases in between. This CDR3 comprises 15 residues. The CDR3 DNA is TGTGCCAGCAGCTTAGCCAGGGGCGACGGGGAGACCCAGTACTTC. Protein sequence: CASSLARGDGETQYF. Full variable domain (rest looked up from reference TRBV7-9 and TRBJ2-5): DTGVSQNPRHKITKRGQNVTFRCDPISEHNRLYWYRQTLGQGPEFLTYFQNEAQLEKSRLLSDRFSAERPKGSFSTLEIQRTEQGDSAMYLCASSLARGDGETQYFGPGTRLLVL.

The chain combines TRBV11-2 with TRBJ1-2; no clear D. CDR3 size: 14 residues. The germline V gene has CDR1 SGHAT and CDR2 FQNNGV. Between the trimmed V and J ends, which lost 1 base and 2 bases, there was a span of 8 bases. DNA for the CDR3: TGTGCCAGCAGCTTAGTACCAGGAAACTATGGCTACACCTTC. Residues: CASSLVPGNYGYTF.

The chain recombines TRBV6-1 with TRBJ2-7; D may be TRBD2 (6 bases). Trimming pared 6 bases from V and 2 bases from J, leaving 14 bases between. Per germline, CDR1 MNHNS and CDR2 SASEGT. This CDR3 contains 14 residues. The CDR3 DNA reads as TGTGCCAGCAGGAGATTGGAGGGGACCTACGAGCAGTACTTC. Its protein is CASRRLEGTYEQYF.

The chain recombines TRBV5-1 with TRBJ1-2; 7 bases are a match to TRBD1. Germline CDR1 is SGHRS and CDR2 is YFSETQ. Trimming removed 2 bases from V and 6 bases from J; junction bases left unmatched: 4. The CDR3 loop spans 13 amino acids. CDR3 region: CASSFQGDDGYTF. DNA for the CDR3: TGCGCCAGCAGCTTTCAGGGGGATGATGGCTACACCTTC.

The V call is TRBV14, the J call TRBJ2-5, with D maybe TRBD1 (6 bases). From germline, CDR1 is SGHDN and CDR2 FVKESK. The CDR3 has 15 residues. V was shortened by 0 bases and J by 7 bases, with 15 bases between the two germline ends. CDR3 DNA: TGTGCCAGCAGCCAAGACAGGGGCCGCTTTTGGACCCAGTACTTC. Protein product: CASSQDRGRFWTQYF.

Only one count was recorded for this clone. The chain uses TRBV6-1 and TRBJ1-1, with 8 bases lining up with TRBD1. With V trimmed by 6 bases and J by 4 bases, 7 bases remained unmatched. The CDR3 is made up of 14 amino acids. Germline V gene sequence: CDR1 MNHNS, CDR2 SASEGT. This CDR3 reads CASSPATGGTEAFF. CDR3 DNA: TGTGCCAGCAGCCCAGCTACAGGGGGCACTGAAGCTTTCTTT.

The genes are TRBV7-2 and TRBJ2-3; TRBD2 is a possible D gene (5 bases). The ends were cut back, 2 bases at V and 2 bases at J, with 11 bases in the middle. This CDR3 contains 15 residues. Germline V lookup: CDR1 SGHTA, CDR2 FQGNSA. The CDR3 coding sequence is TGTGCCAGCAGCTTAACCAGCGGATACACAGATACGCAGTATTTT. Protein sequence: CASSLTSGYTDTQYF.

V gene TRBV9 combines with J gene TRBJ2-1, with 7 bases lining up with TRBD1. Germline CDR1 and CDR2: SGDLS and YYNGEE. Trimming removed 4 bases from V and 4 bases from J; junction bases left unmatched: 14. The length of the CDR3 is 17 residues. The CDR3 loop reads CASSRVPTGVGYNEQFF. In DNA form, the CDR3 reads TGTGCCAGCAGCCGTGTACCAACAGGGGTGGGTTACAATGAGCAGTTCTTC.

This rearrangement joins TRBV11-2 to TRBJ2-5; possibly TRBD1 for D (5 bases). Germline V CDR1 and CDR2: SGHAT, FQNNGV. The CDR3 consists of 16 residues. Trimming pared 5 bases from V and 5 bases from J, leaving 21 bases between. Here the CDR3 DNA reads TGTGCCAGCAGCCCTCCAGGCGCAGGACACAGGGAGACCCAGTACTTC. This gives the protein CASSPPGAGHRETQYF.

This chain joins TRBV14 and TRBJ2-7; D not resolved. Trimming shortened V by 1 base and J by 0 bases, and 10 bases separated the two germline ends. Per the germline V gene, CDR1 is SGHDN and CDR2 is FVKESK. The CDR3 runs 15 residues. CDR3 sequence: CASSQVQSSSYEQYF. The CDR3 DNA sequence: TGTGCCAGCAGCCAAGTCCAATCCAGCTCCTACGAGCAGTACTTC.

The V and J genes are TRBV30 and TRBJ1-4; TRBD1 matches at 9 bases. V trimming: 8 bases; J trimming: 7 bases; junction bases outside the gene matches: 5. CDR3 length: 12 amino acids. CDR1 GTSNPN and CDR2 SVGIG come from the germline V gene (reference sequence). CDR3 amino acids: CAEGDRVEKLFF. CDR3 coding DNA: TGTGCCGAGGGGGACAGGGTTGAAAAACTGTTTTTT.

The chain employs TRBV5-1 and TRBJ2-1; 13 bases fit TRBD2. This CDR3 region has 16 residues. From germline, CDR1 is SGHRS and CDR2 YFSETQ. The trim removed 0 bases at V and 5 bases at J, leaving 2 bases unmatched. The CDR3 region is CASSLELAGGHNEQFF. CDR3 coding DNA: TGCGCCAGCAGCTTGGAACTAGCGGGAGGGCACAATGAGCAGTTCTTC. The full variable domain, in which reference TRBV5-1 and TRBJ2-1 provide the parts outside the CDR3, is KAGVTQTPRYLIKTRGQQVTLSCSPISGHRSVSWYQQTPGQGLQFLFEYFSETQRNKGNFPGRFSGRQFSNSRSEMNVSTLELGDSALYLCASSLELAGGHNEQFFGPGTRLTVL.

V usage is TRBV4-1 and J usage is TRBJ1-3, with 8 bases aligning to TRBD1. Per the germline V gene, CDR1 is MGHRA and CDR2 is YSYEKL. The V and J ends lost 2 bases and 7 bases, in that order; junction bases with no gene match: 4. This CDR3 is 14 amino acids long. The CDR3 DNA is TGCGCCAGCAGCCAATCAGGGGGCCGGAACACCATATATTTT. The encoded protein is CASSQSGGRNTIYF.

The chain recombines TRBV5-6 with TRBJ1-6, with D possibly being TRBD1 (5 bases). CDR1 is SGHDT and CDR2 is YYEEEE in the germline V gene. The V and J ends lost 0 bases and 8 bases respectively, with 9 bases between them. CDR3 length equals 14 residues. The CDR3: CASSLAGWDSPLHF. The DNA for the CDR3 is TGTGCCAGCAGCTTGGCAGGGTGGGATTCACCCCTCCACTTT.